The sequence of this T cell receptor beta chain was determined in a study of molecular identifiers for immune sequencing clone quantification. The germline V gene encodes CDR1 MDHEN and CDR2 SYDVKM. CDR3 length equals 14 residues. With 7 bases removed from V and 0 bases from J, the gap between germline ends came to 11 bases. Previously described methods with listed TCR primers produced the bulk TCR libraries. TCRdb reanalysed the PCR reads using MiXCR and keeps one entry per CDR3 protein. The sample gives some 59,000 distinct CDR3 sequences, less than 25% of which show up once; around 1.9% is in the top ten. Findings of the study overall: Identical TCR molecules can share a barcode, and this sharing could underestimate highly expanded clone sizes.

Between roughly 19,000 and 1,000,000 sorted cells, with 10%, 30% or 50% RNA, yielded naive CD8 libraries. Many counts were recorded for this clonotype. As yet, its antigen is unknown. This chain joins TRBV28 and TRBJ2-3; D uncertain. The receptor comes from a human donor in good health. Some libraries in this study had Jurkat cell RNA spiked in. The sample comprised naive CD8+ T cells from blood, with Jurkat cell RNA spiked in. Subset defined: FACS-sorted CD8+CD4-CCR7+CD45RA+ naive T cells. CDR3 nucleotide sequence: TGTGCCAGCATTCCTCGGATTAGCACAGATACGCAGTATTTT. Translating gives CASIPRISTDTQYF.